Below are 12 T cell receptor beta chains sequenced from a single sample in a study of blood T cell repertoires in COVID-19. Profiled with immunoSEQ multiplex PCR; TCRdb holds only in-frame clones, not every one. There are some 160,000 clones in the sample; 80% occur only once, and about 3.4% lies in the top ten. Sequenced material: PBMCs or T cells enriched from blood (not recorded which). Receptors originate from a woman aged 60-75 years who had recovered from COVID-19.

The chain couples TRBV7-2 to TRBJ1-2; D is unclear. V was pared by 2 bases and J by 8 bases, with 24 bases between. CDR1 SGHTA and CDR2 FQGNSA come from the germline V gene. The CDR3 length is 17 residues. The CDR3 DNA reads as TGTGCCAGCAGCTTAAAGTTAGAGGGCAGCCATTCTTACGGCTACACCTTC. It yields the protein CASSLKLEGSHSYGYTF.

The CDR3 nucleotides are TGTGCCAGCAGCGTCGGACAGGGTGGGGAGCAGTACTTC. Translating gives CASSVGQGGEQYF. The chain combines TRBV9 with TRBJ2-7; 8 nucleotides agree with TRBD1. Germline lookup yields CDR1 SGDLS and CDR2 YYNGEE. The CDR3 is 13 residues long. V lost 2 bases to trimming and J lost 7 bases; unmatched junction nucleotides: 5.

This rearrangement joins TRBV5-6 to TRBJ1-1; D uncertain. Germline CDR1 SGHDT, CDR2 YYEEEE. Trimming took 1 base from V and 8 from J, leaving 6 bases between them. The CDR3 totals 11 residues. The CDR3 spells CASSLRVEAFF. In DNA, the CDR3 is TGTGCCAGCAGCTTGCGAGTGGAAGCTTTCTTT.

The chain employs TRBV3-1 (or the pseudogene TRBV3-2) and TRBJ1-1; D not resolved. This CDR3 is built from 14 residues. The germline V gene has CDR1 LGHDT and CDR2 YNNKEL (reference sequence). Trimming removed 4 bases at V and 2 bases at J, with 11 bases between. DNA of the CDR3: TGTGCCAGCAGCCCGACAACAGAAAACACTGAAGCTTTCTTT. This translates into CASSPTTENTEAFF.

The chain links TRBV4-2 to TRBJ2-6; 7 bases align to TRBD2. The J segment lost 0 bases and the V segment lost 3 bases, leaving 8 bases of the junction unmatched. CDR1 and CDR2 from the germline V gene are LGHNA and YNFKEQ. CDR3 size: 18 residues. CDR3 coding DNA: TGTGCCAGCAGCCACCCCCGACTAGCTAGCTCTGGGGCCAACGTCCTGACTTTC. This gives the protein CASSHPRLASSGANVLTF.

The chain is built from TRBV9 and TRBJ2-3; D gene ambiguous. V lost 4 bases, J lost 0 bases, and 12 bases lay in between. CDR3 size: 15 residues. Germline V gene lookup returns CDR1 SGDLS and CDR2 YYNGEE. The CDR3 loop reads CASSSLGFSTDTQYF. The CDR3 nucleotides are TGTGCCAGCAGCTCCCTAGGATTTAGCACAGATACGCAGTATTTT.

The chain joins TRBV29-1 to TRBJ1-2; TRBD1 matches at 7 bases. Trimming removed 2 bases from V and 8 bases from J; junction bases left unmatched: 8. Looked up from germline, CDR1 is SQVTM and CDR2 is ANQGSEA. The CDR3 extends over 13 amino acids. The CDR3 DNA reads as TGCAGCGTTGAAAAAGACAGGGCGGGAGGCTACACCTTC. Amino acids: CSVEKDRAGGYTF.

The chain couples TRBV24-1 to TRBJ1-2; tentative D call: TRBD1 (6 bases). The CDR3 runs 13 residues. The V end lost 12 bases, the J end lost 6 bases, and 19 bases lay between the germline ends. CDR1 KGHDR and CDR2 SFDVKD come from the germline V gene. The CDR3 spells CASGEGGIDGYTF. The CDR3 DNA follows: TGTGCCTCAGGGGAGGGTGGAATTGATGGCTACACCTTC.

The chain uses TRBV9 and TRBJ2-7; D is possibly TRBD2 (7 bases). Germline CDR1 SGDLS, CDR2 YYNGEE. The CDR3 consists of 14 residues. The ends were cut back, 0 bases at V and 4 bases at J, with 11 bases in the middle. The CDR3 sequence is CASSVGGGAYEQYF. DNA for the CDR3: TGTGCCAGCAGCGTAGGTGGGGGGGCATACGAGCAGTACTTC.

The chain uses TRBV18 and TRBJ1-1, with 12 bases matching TRBD1. The CDR3 consists of 15 residues. With V trimmed by 6 bases and J by 7 bases, 9 bases remained unmatched. Germline V lookup: CDR1 KGHSH, CDR2 LQKENI. The CDR3 spells CASSTGTGGSIEAFF. Written as DNA, the CDR3 is TGTGCCAGCTCGACCGGGACAGGGGGCTCCATTGAAGCTTTCTTT.

The chain joins TRBV15 to TRBJ2-4, with D perhaps matching TRBD1 (6 bases). The CDR3 loop spans 14 amino acids. CDR1 is LNHNV, CDR2 YYDKDF, per germline (reference sequence). The V and J ends lost 0 bases and 9 bases respectively, with 12 bases between them. The CDR3, as DNA: TGTGCCACCAGCAGAGAGTGGACAGTTGCCATTCAGTACTTC. Residues: CATSREWTVAIQYF.

This clone appeared a single time. Other DNA sequences from this sample encode an identical CDR3 as well. The chain combines TRBV5-1 with TRBJ2-5; D uncertain. Deletions cut 0 bases from V and 2 bases from J, with 8 bases between. From germline, CDR1 is SGHRS and CDR2 YFSETQ. The length of the CDR3 is 14 residues. The CDR3: CASSLGQIQETQYF. CDR3 bases: TGCGCCAGCAGCTTGGGGCAGATACAAGAGACCCAGTACTTC.